Listed below are T cell receptor beta chains from one sample, sequenced in a study of T cells after yellow fever vaccination. TCRdb re-called the 5' RACE reads with MiXCR, one entry per CDR3 protein. The table lists 150,000 to 200,000 distinct CDR3 sequences, approximately 6.2% of them singletons. Sample: CD4+ T cells sorted from PBMCs, taken on the day of the first yellow fever vaccination. The receptors were gathered from a man in his late teens or twenties who received the YFV17D yellow fever vaccine. The CDR3 runs from the conserved cysteine through the conserved F or W. Fields, in order: V gene, D gene, clone size, J gene, CDR3 protein, CDR3 DNA. The D gene is left open where the match is weak. Size is omitted from some rows. Given values are once, few, many or a class for expanded clones.

TRBV7-9,.,many,TRBJ2-2,CASRAPRRGDTGELFF,TGTGCCAGCAGGGCTCCGAGGAGAGGGGACACCGGGGAGCTGTTTTTT
TRBV6-4,.,many,TRBJ2-3,CASSVGQGADTQYF,TGTGCCAGCAGTGTTGGCCAGGGAGCAGATACGCAGTATTTT
TRBV7-2,.,few,TRBJ2-7,CASSLARGHHEQYF,TGTGCCAGCAGCTTAGCGAGGGGACACCACGAGCAGTACTTC
TRBV4-3,.,.,TRBJ1-5,CASSQDADGGRGPQHF,TGCGCCAGCAGCCAAGATGCGGACGGGGGGCGGGGGCCCCAGCATTTT
TRBV20-1,TRBD1,many,TRBJ2-1,CSARNDRGGDEQFF,TGCAGTGCTAGAAACGACAGGGGCGGGGATGAGCAGTTCTTC
TRBV24-1,.,many,TRBJ1-1,CATSAPEPRFEAFF,TGTGCCACCAGTGCCCCAGAGCCCAGGTTTGAAGCTTTCTTT
TRBV5-1,.,few,TRBJ2-2,CASSREGTGELFF,TGCGCCAGCAGCCGCGAGGGCACCGGGGAGCTGTTTTTT
TRBV5-1,.,many,TRBJ2-1,CASSLVNRAEQFF,TGCGCCAGCAGCTTGGTTAACCGGGCAGAGCAGTTCTTC
TRBV21-1,.,few,TRBJ1-4,CASLNPGDTNEKLFF,TGTGCCAGCCTCAACCCCGGGGACACTAATGAAAAACTGTTTTTT
TRBV6-1,.,few,TRBJ1-1,CASSRTGMNTEAFF,TGTGCCAGCAGTCGGACGGGGATGAACACTGAAGCTTTCTTT
TRBV7-2,TRBD1,few,TRBJ1-6,CASSLAGTEDSPLHF,TGTGCCAGCAGCCTGGCCGGGACAGAGGATTCACCCCTCCACTTT
TRBV7-8,.,.,TRBJ2-3,CASSFRQTADTQYF,TGTGCCAGCAGCTTCCGACAGACTGCAGATACGCAGTATTTT
TRBV11-2,.,many,TRBJ2-5,CASSFNGQETQYF,TGTGCCAGCAGCTTTAACGGACAAGAGACCCAGTACTTC
TRBV5-1,TRBD2,.,TRBJ2-7,CASSLGGRSYEQYF,TGCGCCAGCAGCTTGGGCGGGAGGTCATACGAGCAGTACTTC
TRBV10-3,.,many,TRBJ1-2,CAISEAPTLYGYTF,TGTGCCATCAGTGAGGCCCCTACCCTCTATGGCTACACCTTC
TRBV5-1,.,many,TRBJ2-3,CASSLETSTDTQYF,TGCGCCAGCAGCTTGGAGACCAGCACAGATACGCAGTATTTT
TRBV20-1,.,many,TRBJ1-5,CSVISGLNQPQHF,TGCAGTGTCATCAGCGGATTGAATCAGCCCCAGCATTTT
TRBV20-1,.,few,TRBJ1-6,CSAKNSGPTDSPLHF,TGCAGTGCTAAAAATTCCGGGCCCACCGATTCACCCCTCCACTTT
TRBV5-1,.,many,TRBJ2-1,CASSLAARRYNEQFF,TGCGCCAGCAGCTTGGCCGCTCGACGGTACAATGAGCAGTTCTTC
TRBV20-1,.,few,TRBJ1-2,CSARGVGGSNYGYTF,TGCAGTGCTAGGGGGGTTGGGGGATCTAACTATGGCTACACCTTC
TRBV28,.,many,TRBJ2-5,CASSTGQLEETQYF,TGTGCCAGCAGTACCGGACAACTTGAAGAGACCCAGTACTTC
TRBV6-1,.,.,TRBJ1-5,CVSSSPGGYSNQPQHF,TGTGTCAGCAGTAGCCCTGGGGGATATAGCAATCAGCCCCAGCATTTT
TRBV5-5,.,few,TRBJ2-2,CASNVLAGEGELFF,TGTGCCAGCAACGTATTGGCAGGGGAGGGAGAGCTGTTTTTT
TRBV29-1,.,few,TRBJ1-5,CSVSEQHNQPQHF,TGCAGCGTATCGGAACAGCACAATCAGCCCCAGCATTTT
TRBV23-1,.,many,TRBJ2-1,CASRGSRFF,TGCGCCAGCAGGGGTAGTAGGTTCTTC
TRBV5-1,.,many,TRBJ2-5,CASSLEGMRETQYF,TGCGCCAGCAGCTTGGAAGGGATGAGAGAGACCCAGTACTTC
TRBV5-1,TRBD1,many,TRBJ2-1,CASSRGTGGYNEQFF,TGCGCCAGCAGCAGAGGGACAGGGGGCTACAATGAGCAGTTCTTC
TRBV18,TRBD1,many,TRBJ2-7,CASSDRGPYEQYF,TGTGCCAGCTCAGACAGGGGCCCCTACGAGCAGTACTTC
TRBV4-2,.,many,TRBJ2-5,CASSQESHRGGETQYF,TGTGCCAGCAGCCAAGAGTCGCACAGGGGGGGGGAGACCCAGTACTTC
TRBV7-6,TRBD2,.,TRBJ2-5,CASRWDSGGQESQYF,TGTGCCAGCAGATGGGATTCGGGGGGGCAAGAGTCCCAGTATTTC
TRBV6-1,TRBD1,.,TRBJ2-5,CASTRDRGAQETQYF,TGTGCCAGCACCCGGGACAGGGGGGCCCAAGAGACCCAGTACTTC
TRBV5-1,TRBD1,many,TRBJ1-4,CASSLGRGDEKLFF,TGCGCCAGCAGCTTGGGCAGGGGGGACGAAAAACTGTTTTTT
TRBV24-1,TRBD1,many,TRBJ1-1,CATRGQGDTEAFF,TGTGCCACCAGGGGACAGGGTGACACTGAAGCTTTCTTT
TRBV12-3/TRBV12-4,TRBD1,few,TRBJ1-2,CASSYEGAGGYTF,TGTGCCAGCAGTTACGAGGGGGCAGGGGGCTACACCTTC
TRBV6-2/TRBV6-3,.,many,TRBJ1-2,CATDNPGYTSYGYTF,TGTGCCACCGATAACCCGGGCTACACCTCCTATGGCTACACCTTC
TRBV2,TRBD1,.,TRBJ2-1,CASSEYGTGASNEQFF,TGTGCCAGCAGTGAATACGGGACAGGGGCGAGTAATGAGCAGTTCTTC
TRBV30,TRBD1,.,TRBJ1-1,CAWYRGRVHTEAFF,TGTGCCTGGTACAGGGGGCGGGTGCACACTGAAGCTTTCTTT
TRBV20-1,.,many,TRBJ2-3,CSASQTGPFTDTQYF,TGCAGTGCTTCACAGACGGGACCGTTCACAGATACGCAGTATTTT
TRBV20-1,.,few,TRBJ2-5,CSARVGFQETQYF,TGCAGTGCTAGAGTGGGCTTCCAAGAGACCCAGTACTTC
TRBV24-1,TRBD2,.,TRBJ2-1,CATSALAGPSYNEQFF,TGTGCCACCAGTGCATTAGCGGGCCCGTCCTACAATGAGCAGTTCTTC
TRBV7-8,TRBD1,many,TRBJ2-5,CASSLTDRVETQYF,TGTGCCAGCAGCTTAACCGACAGGGTAGAGACCCAGTACTTC
TRBV28,.,many,TRBJ1-1,CASREMNTEAFF,TGTGCCAGCAGAGAAATGAACACTGAAGCTTTCTTT
TRBV7-2,TRBD2,many,TRBJ2-1,CASSLRPSGVNEQFF,TGTGCCAGCAGCTTAAGACCTAGCGGGGTCAATGAGCAGTTCTTC
TRBV7-8,.,many,TRBJ1-2,CASSLPDRPGYTF,TGTGCCAGCAGCTTACCGGACAGACCTGGCTACACCTTC
TRBV7-2,TRBD2,many,TRBJ2-7,CASSQLAGSYEQYF,TGTGCCAGCAGCCAACTAGCGGGCTCCTACGAGCAGTACTTC
TRBV11-1,TRBD1,many,TRBJ2-3,CASSPISPPGQVTTDTQYF,TGTGCCAGCAGCCCCATTAGCCCCCCGGGACAGGTCACCACAGATACGCAGTATTTT
TRBV7-9,.,many,TRBJ2-2,CASSLVRAGGELFF,TGTGCCAGCAGCTTAGTCCGGGCTGGCGGGGAGCTGTTTTTT
TRBV2,TRBD1,many,TRBJ1-1,CASSTGGVTEAFF,TGTGCCAGCAGTACAGGGGGAGTCACTGAAGCTTTCTTT
TRBV5-1,.,many,TRBJ2-3,CASSSHPLPRRTFTDTQYF,TGCGCCAGCAGCTCCCACCCCCTGCCTAGACGGACCTTCACAGATACGCAGTATTTT
TRBV12-3/TRBV12-4,.,many,TRBJ2-1,CASSSRDNEQFF,TGTGCCAGCAGTTCAAGAGACAATGAGCAGTTCTTC
TRBV4-1,.,many,TRBJ2-4,CASSQDRWNIQYF,TGCGCCAGCAGCCAAGACAGGTGGAACATTCAGTACTTC
TRBV25-1,.,many,TRBJ2-5,CASSELRKADQETQYF,TGTGCCAGCAGTGAATTAAGAAAAGCGGATCAAGAGACCCAGTACTTC
TRBV2,TRBD2,many,TRBJ2-3,CASSGSGGHTDTQYF,TGTGCCAGCAGTGGGAGCGGGGGGCACACAGATACGCAGTATTTT
TRBV29-1,.,.,TRBJ1-2,CSVAPHPYGYTF,TGCAGCGTTGCCCCTCACCCATATGGCTACACCTTC
TRBV19,TRBD2,many,TRBJ2-1,CASTRIAGGYNEQFF,TGTGCCAGTACCCGAATAGCGGGGGGATACAATGAGCAGTTCTTC